One sample yielded the 28 T cell receptor beta chains listed below, sequenced in a study of OX40 agonist ivuxolimab in advanced cancers. Assay used: immunoSEQ multiplex PCR; TCRdb lists only in-frame clones, some missing. This sample has about 50,000 clones, with around 90% found just once. The specimen comprised CD4+ or CD8+ T cells sorted from blood, sampled in a trial of the OX40 agonist ivuxolimab. Every receptor here comes from an adult with an advanced solid tumor such as melanoma, head and neck, liver or kidney cancer.

The chain is built from TRBV13 and TRBJ1-1; no definite D call. V lost 5 bases and J 1 base, leaving 14 bases between the germline ends. CDR1 is PRHDT and CDR2 is FYEKMQ in the germline V gene (reference sequence). The length of the CDR3 is 15 residues. The DNA of the CDR3 is TGTGCCAGCAGCCCGGAAATAACGAGGAACACTGAAGCTTTCTTT. Translating gives CASSPEITRNTEAFF.

This clone was counted once. V usage is TRBV27 and J usage is TRBJ2-1, with 12 bases fitting TRBD2. The CDR3 length is 16 residues. Germline trimming cut 8 bases from V and 4 bases from J; bases unmatched to any gene: 9. The germline CDR1 and CDR2 sequences are MNHEY and SMNVEV (reference sequence). As DNA, the CDR3 is TGTGCCAGCCTTACCGGGACTAGCGGGCATTACAATGAGCAGTTCTTC. This codes for CASLTGTSGHYNEQFF.

The chain links TRBV7-6 to TRBJ2-5; maybe TRBD1 (6 bases). The CDR3 length is 15 residues. The germline V gene encodes CDR1 SGHVS and CDR2 FNYEAQ. Trimming stripped 5 bases from V and 5 bases from J, with 18 bases between. CDR3 sequence: CASSGESQGLETQYF. The CDR3 nucleotides read TGTGCCAGCAGCGGCGAATCACAGGGTTTGGAGACCCAGTACTTC.

The chain combines TRBV19 with TRBJ2-7; a weak D match, TRBD2 (5 bases). V gave up 3 bases and J gave up 0 bases, with 9 bases separating them. CDR3 length: 14 residues. In germline, CDR1 is LNHDA, CDR2 SQIVND (reference sequence). The CDR3 region has the DNA TGTGCCAGTAGTATCGGGGTCTTCTCCTACGAGCAGTACTTC. Protein sequence: CASSIGVFSYEQYF.

The CDR3 spells CASSIGQHWDYEQFF. CDR3 coding DNA: TGTGCCAGCAGCATAGGCCAGCACTGGGATTATGAGCAGTTCTTC. The chain joins TRBV28 to TRBJ2-1; the D is unclear. The CDR3 extends over 15 amino acids. V gave up 6 bases and J gave up 8 bases, with 20 bases separating them. Germline-derived CDR1 and CDR2 are MDHEN and SYDVKM.

The rearrangement links TRBV5-6 to TRBJ1-1; no reliable D call. V gave up 3 bases and J gave up 6 bases, with 6 bases separating them. In germline, CDR1 is SGHDT, CDR2 YYEEEE. The CDR3 is made up of 11 amino acids. The CDR3 loop is CASSSGAEAFF. CDR3 nucleotide sequence: TGTGCCAGCAGCTCAGGAGCTGAAGCTTTCTTT.

This sequence joins TRBV14 and TRBJ2-7; 9 bases match TRBD2. This CDR3 comprises 16 residues. CDR1 and CDR2 (germline): SGHDN, FVKESK. J gave up 0 bases and V 3 bases, and 6 bases lay outside the gene matches. The CDR3 bases are TGTGCCAGCAGCCACGCTAGCGGGGCCAGCTCCTACGAGCAGTACTTC. Translating gives CASSHASGASSYEQYF.

The chain links TRBV18 to TRBJ1-2, with a weak D call TRBD1 (6 bases). Germline CDR1 is KGHSH and CDR2 is LQKENI. Trimming took off 6 bases at V and 5 bases at J, with 19 bases between the two ends. The CDR3 has 15 residues. For the CDR3, the DNA is TGTGCCAGCTCCCCCGAGTGGGGGGGCGCGTATGGCTACACCTTC. Its protein is CASSPEWGGAYGYTF.

The rearrangement joins TRBV11-3 to TRBJ2-3; TRBD2 is a possible D gene (6 bases). The V end was cut by 3 bases, the J end by 8 bases, with 21 bases between. Germline lookup yields CDR1 SGHNT and CDR2 YENEEA. The CDR3 is 16 amino acids. CDR3 amino acids: CASSFRGDFPQGTQYF. In nucleotides, the CDR3 is TGTGCCAGCAGCTTCAGAGGGGACTTCCCTCAAGGTACGCAGTATTTT.

The chain uses TRBV6-1 and TRBJ2-7; the D is unclear. Trimming shortened V by 4 bases and J by 3 bases, and 13 bases separated the two germline ends. The CDR3 runs to 14 residues. Per the germline V gene, CDR1 is MNHNS and CDR2 is SASEGT. CDR3 region: CASSALGSLYEQYV. DNA for the CDR3: TGTGCCAGCAGTGCATTGGGCTCACTCTACGAGCAGTACGTC.

The rearrangement joins TRBV9 to TRBJ2-5, with TRBD2 matching 8 bases. The germline CDR1 and CDR2 sequences are SGDLS and YYNGEE. Trimming took 3 bases from V and 5 from J; bases not matched to a gene: 9. The CDR3 runs to 15 residues. The CDR3 bases are TGTGCCAGCAGCGAGGGCTTACGCGGGGGGGAGACCCAGTACTTC. Encoded protein: CASSEGLRGGETQYF. The variable domain in full, completed from reference TRBV9 and TRBJ2-5, reads DSGVTQTPKHLITATGQRVTLRCSPRSGDLSVYWYQQSLDQGLQFLIQYYNGEERAKGNILERFSAQQFPDLHSELNLSSLELGDSALYFCASSEGLRGGETQYFGPGTRLLVL.

The V call is TRBV30, the J call TRBJ2-1, with 12 bases lining up with TRBD2. CDR3 length: 18 amino acids. CDR1 and CDR2 (germline): GTSNPN, SVGIG (reference sequence). The V and J ends lost 0 bases and 0 bases, in that order; junction bases with no gene match: 6. CDR3 coding DNA: TGTGCCTGGAGTGTACCGCTAGCGGGAGGGTACTCCTACAATGAGCAGTTCTTC. The encoded protein is CAWSVPLAGGYSYNEQFF.

This chain connects TRBV6-6 to TRBJ1-1; 7 nucleotides match TRBD1. V shed 0 bases and J 4 bases; nucleotides not matched to a gene: 5. The length of the CDR3 is 15 residues. Per the germline V gene, CDR1 is MNHNY and CDR2 is SVGAGI (reference sequence). The CDR3 sequence is CASSYSKGAVTEAFF. In DNA form, the CDR3 reads TGTGCCAGCAGTTACTCGAAGGGGGCTGTCACTGAAGCTTTCTTT.

The CDR3 nucleotides are TGTGCCAGCAGAGGGGACAGGAATCCCTACGAGCAGTACTTC. This gives the protein CASRGDRNPYEQYF. The V gene is TRBV6-5, the J gene TRBJ2-7, with TRBD1 matching over 8 bases. The CDR3 sequence is 14 residues long. Germline V CDR1 and CDR2: MNHEY, SVGAGI. With 6 bases clipped from V and 2 bases from J, the junction kept 6 bases outside the gene matches.

This clone was found once. J is TRBJ1-5 and V is TRBV30; TRBD1 matches at 9 bases. The V gene end was trimmed by 4 bases and the J gene end by 6 bases; junction bases not matched to a gene: 7. The CDR3 loop spans 14 amino acids. In germline, CDR1 is GTSNPN, CDR2 SVGIG (reference sequence). The CDR3 bases are TGTGCCTGGACTCCGGGACAGGGAAGTCAGCCCCAGCATTTT. Protein: CAWTPGQGSQPQHF.

The rearrangement links TRBV5-1 to TRBJ1-3; D is unresolved. The CDR3 contains 16 residues. With 3 bases removed from V and 7 bases from J, the gap between germline ends came to 20 bases. CDR1 SGHRS and CDR2 YFSETQ come from the germline V gene. The CDR3 loop reads CASSWVEVGPQNTIYF. The CDR3 DNA reads as TGCGCCAGCAGCTGGGTTGAAGTCGGACCCCAGAACACCATATATTTT.

V gene TRBV11-2 combines with J gene TRBJ2-3; D is possibly TRBD2 (6 bases). CDR1 is SGHAT and CDR2 is FQNNGV in the germline V gene. The CDR3 consists of 17 residues. V lost 0 bases, J lost 7 bases, and 20 bases lay in between. For the CDR3, the DNA is TGTGCCAGCAGCTTAGATTGGGGGACTTCCCATGGCTATACGCAGTATTTT. Translation gives CASSLDWGTSHGYTQYF.

This chain links TRBV15 with TRBJ2-1, with unresolved D. V was shortened by 5 bases and J by 7 bases, with 9 bases between the two germline ends. Germline-derived CDR1 and CDR2 are LNHNV and YYDKDF (reference sequence). There are 12 residues in the CDR3. This chain's CDR3 is CATSSLGNEQFF. The DNA for the CDR3 is TGTGCCACCAGCTCCCTCGGTAATGAGCAGTTCTTC.

The chain recombines TRBV7-6 with TRBJ2-5; either TRBD1 or TRBD2 may fit D (5 bases each). Germline CDR1 reads SGHVS; CDR2 reads FNYEAQ. Trimming stripped 4 bases from V and 5 bases from J, with 20 bases between. The CDR3 extends over 16 amino acids. Written as DNA, the CDR3 is TGTGCCAGCAGCTCGAGATACGGGACGGTTGGGGAGACCCAGTACTTC. Its translation: CASSSRYGTVGETQYF.

The chain has TRBV9 and TRBJ2-7; TRBD2 matches at 9 bases. CDR3 size: 13 residues. CDR1 is SGDLS, CDR2 YYNGEE, per germline. V gave up 7 bases and J gave up 5 bases; unmatched junction bases: 7. This chain's CDR3 is CASGGTSLHEQYF. The CDR3 DNA is TGTGCCAGCGGGGGGACTAGCTTACACGAGCAGTACTTC.

The chain links TRBV7-9 to TRBJ2-7, with TRBD2 as a possible D gene (6 bases). There are 16 residues in the CDR3. V gave up 1 base and J gave up 3 bases, with 16 bases separating them. Germline-derived CDR1 and CDR2 are SEHNR and FQNEAQ (reference sequence). CDR3 sequence (DNA): TGTGCCAGCAGCTTAGGTAGTAGCGGAGGAAACTACGAGCAGTACTTC. Protein sequence: CASSLGSSGGNYEQYF.

CDR3: CASSLEAREYGYTF. The CDR3 DNA follows: TGTGCCAGCAGCTTGGAAGCCAGGGAATATGGCTACACCTTC. V gene TRBV5-4 combines with J gene TRBJ1-2; possible D gene TRBD1, 5 bases. The CDR3 length is 14 residues. V lost 0 bases and J lost 5, with 11 bases in between. Germline assignment: CDR1 SGHNT and CDR2 YYREEE (reference sequence).

The CDR3 protein is CASSLSPPGATEAFF. CDR3 coding DNA: TGTGCCAGCAGTTTATCCCCCCCCGGTGCGACTGAAGCTTTCTTT. The chain joins TRBV27 to TRBJ1-1; unclear D gene. V lost 0 bases and J lost 5, with 13 bases in between. Germline CDR1 is MNHEY and CDR2 is SMNVEV (reference sequence). This CDR3 is built from 15 residues.

The V call is TRBV29-1, the J call TRBJ2-7; 11 bases map to TRBD2. Germline lookup yields CDR1 SQVTM and CDR2 ANQGSEA. V trimming: 7 bases; J trimming: 3 bases; junction bases outside the gene matches: 2. The CDR3 sequence is 12 residues long. The CDR3 DNA is TGCAGCGCCGGGACTAGCGGCTACGAGCAGTACTTC. This gives the protein CSAGTSGYEQYF.

The chain employs TRBV2 and TRBJ2-1; 8 bases fit TRBD2. Trimming at V came to 2 bases and at J to 4 bases, leaving 10 bases not matched to a gene. The germline V gene encodes CDR1 SNHLY and CDR2 FYNNEI. There are 17 residues in the CDR3. CDR3 protein: CASSEPLAGFTYNEQFF. In nucleotides, the CDR3 is TGTGCCAGCAGTGAACCCCTAGCGGGTTTTACTTACAATGAGCAGTTCTTC.

This chain links TRBV7-9 with TRBJ1-4; D gene ambiguous. The germline CDR1 and CDR2 sequences are SEHNR and FQNEAQ (reference sequence). The CDR3 contains 12 residues. V was trimmed by 3 bases and J by 8 bases, leaving 7 bases between them. In nucleotides, the CDR3 is TGTGCCAGCAGCTTCTGGGAGGAAAAACTGTTTTTT. The encoded protein is CASSFWEEKLFF.

The V gene is TRBV28, the J gene TRBJ2-1, with D possibly being TRBD2 (6 bases). The V gene's germline CDR1 is MDHEN and CDR2 SYDVKM. The CDR3 extends over 15 amino acids. Trimming removed 5 bases at V and 4 bases at J, with 15 bases between. CDR3 protein: CASSGSTRGYNEQFF. Written as DNA, the CDR3 is TGTGCCAGCAGTGGCTCTACCCGGGGGTACAATGAGCAGTTCTTC.

The chain recombines TRBV6-5 with TRBJ2-5; TRBD1 matches at 8 bases. V trimming: 4 bases; J trimming: 4 bases; junction bases outside the gene matches: 5. CDR1 and CDR2 from the germline V gene are MNHEY and SVGAGI. This CDR3 is 14 amino acids long. DNA of the CDR3: TGTGCCAGCAGTTTCGGACAGGGAGGAGAGACCCAGTACTTC. Translated: CASSFGQGGETQYF.